Below are 18 T cell receptor beta chains sequenced from a single sample in a study of read filtering for tumor transcriptome and immune sequencing. From 350 to 500 ng of RNA, a library with molecular barcoded alpha/delta and beta/gamma adaptors was made. One entry per CDR3 protein, called by TCRdb with MiXCR from the reads. The repertoire holds some 48,000 distinct CDR3 sequences, with approximately 19% as singletons. Sequences were obtained from a population of CD138-negative cells sorted from bone marrow. These receptors came from a donor older than 35 with multiple myeloma.

About this clonotype itself: A much larger clone differs from this one at a single base, so this may be a read error. No conserved phenylalanine or tryptophan is present at the end of the CDR3, so a read error is the likely explanation. This chain uses TRBV30 with TRBJ1-1, with 7 nucleotides matching TRBD1. The V gene's germline CDR1 is GTSNPN and CDR2 SVGIG (reference sequence). There are 12 residues in the CDR3. The V gene end was trimmed by 2 bases and the J gene end by 11 bases; junction bases not matched to a gene: 8. The CDR3 sequence: CAWSWGTVGAFS. In nucleotides, the CDR3 is TGTGCCTGGAGTTGGGGGACAGTAGGCGCTTTCTCT.

This clonotype was recorded only once. A single base separates this from a much larger clone, so it may be a read error. The chain is built from TRBV29-1 and TRBJ1-1; D unclear. The CDR3 length is 15 residues. In germline, CDR1 is SQVTM, CDR2 ANQGSEA. The germline V and J ends were trimmed by 5 bases and 3 bases, with 19 bases remaining between them. The DNA for the CDR3 is TGCAGCGTTCGACGTTCTGGAAACATGGACACTGAAGCTTTCTTT. It is translated as CSVRRSGNMDTEAFF.

The chain is built from TRBV2 and TRBJ1-1; weak D call: TRBD1 (5 bases). V lost 6 bases and J 4 bases, leaving 15 bases between the germline ends. Germline loops: CDR1 SNHLY, CDR2 FYNNEI. The CDR3 is made up of 14 amino acids. CDR3 bases: TGTGCCAGCAGGGCAGACGGGGACGGCACTGAAGCTTTCTTT. Residues: CASRADGDGTEAFF.

The rearrangement joins TRBV6-1 to TRBJ1-5; 7 nucleotides match TRBD1. Germline V lookup: CDR1 MNHNS, CDR2 SASEGT. This CDR3 region has 16 residues. The junction had 9 bases not matched to a gene; V was cut back by 3 bases and J by 4 bases. CDR3 sequence: CASSDLRGQSNQPQHF. The CDR3 region has the DNA TGTGCCAGCAGTGACCTGAGGGGACAGTCTAATCAGCCCCAGCATTTT.

This clonotype was detected a few times. The V and J genes are TRBV7-2 and TRBJ1-5, with 7 positions matching TRBD1. Losses at the gene ends were 0 bases for V and 7 bases for J; bases not matched to a gene: 3. Germline CDR1 reads SGHTA; CDR2 reads FQGNSA. The CDR3 sequence is 14 residues long. CDR3 DNA sequence: TGTGCCAGCAGCTTAGCAGGGGGCGGCCAGCCCCAGCATTTT. Translated: CASSLAGGGQPQHF. Supplemented by reference TRBV7-2 and TRBJ1-5, the full variable domain reads GAGVSQSPSNKVTEKGKDVELRCDPISGHTALYWYRQSLGQGLEFLIYFQGNSAPDKSGLPSDRFSAERTGGSVSTLTIQRTQQEDSAVYLCASSLAGGGQPQHFGDGTRLSIL.

This clonotype has a count of ten or more. CDR3 residues: CASKPFSGNTIYF. CDR3 in DNA: TGTGCCAGTAAACCCTTCTCTGGAAACACCATATATTTT. This chain uses TRBV19 with TRBJ1-3; D is unclear. The V gene lost 7 bases and the J gene lost 0 bases, with 7 bases spanning the gap. This CDR3 spans 13 amino acids. Germline V gene data show CDR1 as LNHDA and CDR2 as SQIVND (reference sequence).

This clonotype has a count of ten or more. V and J are TRBV7-2 and TRBJ2-1; 9 bases match TRBD2. Germline V gene sequence: CDR1 SGHTA, CDR2 FQGNSA. The CDR3 has 17 residues. V shed 4 bases and J 0 bases; nucleotides not matched to a gene: 7. CDR3 sequence: CASSSRGSGSSYNEQFF. The CDR3 DNA follows: TGTGCCAGCAGCTCCCGGGGTAGCGGGAGCTCCTACAATGAGCAGTTCTTC. Supplemented by reference TRBV7-2 and TRBJ2-1, the full variable domain reads GAGVSQSPSNKVTEKGKDVELRCDPISGHTALYWYRQSLGQGLEFLIYFQGNSAPDKSGLPSDRFSAERTGGSVSTLTIQRTQQEDSAVYLCASSSRGSGSSYNEQFFGPGTRLTVL.

There are many counts of this clonotype. The genes are TRBV5-1 and TRBJ2-2, with D perhaps matching TRBD1 or TRBD2 (5 bases each). Trimming cost V 2 bases and J 1 base, with 9 bases left between them. The CDR3 runs to 15 residues. The germline gives CDR1 SGHRS, CDR2 YFSETQ. CDR3 protein: CASSFGTLNTGELFF. CDR3 DNA sequence: TGCGCCAGCAGCTTTGGGACCTTGAACACCGGGGAGCTGTTTTTT. Based on the CDR3 plus reference TRBV5-1 and TRBJ2-2, the full variable domain is KAGVTQTPRYLIKTRGQQVTLSCSPISGHRSVSWYQQTPGQGLQFLFEYFSETQRNKGNFPGRFSGRQFSNSRSEMNVSTLELGDSALYLCASSFGTLNTGELFFGEGSRLTVL.

A word on this clonotype: This likely reflects a read error, since a far larger clone is one base away. The V call is TRBV5-1, the J call TRBJ1-6; 7 nucleotides align to TRBD1. CDR1 SGHRS and CDR2 YFSETQ come from the germline V gene. This CDR3 comprises 15 residues. DNA for the CDR3: TGCGCCAGCAGCCCTACAGGGGAATGGGACACTGAAGTTTTCTTT. Translating it yields CASSPTGEWDTEVFF. Full variable domain (remainder filled in from reference TRBV5-1 and TRBJ1-6): KAGVTQTPRYLIKTRGQQVTLSCSPISGHRSVSWYQQTPGQGLQFLFEYFSETQRNKGNFPGRFSGRQFSNSRSEMNVSTLELGDSALYLCASSPTGEWDTEVFFGNGTRLTVT.

This clonotype was seen at least ten times. The V call is TRBV3-1, the J call TRBJ2-3; D remains unclear. Trimming took off 0 bases at V and 2 bases at J, with 9 bases between the two ends. CDR3 length equals 15 residues. Germline values: CDR1 LGHDT, CDR2 YNNKEL (reference sequence). CDR3 amino acids: CASSQDPASTDTQYF. CDR3 DNA sequence: TGTGCCAGCAGCCAAGATCCCGCATCCACAGATACGCAGTATTTT.

By its share, this clonotype is medium-sized. The chain employs TRBV11-2 and TRBJ2-1; 8 bases are a match to TRBD2. The V gene's germline CDR1 is SGHAT and CDR2 FQNNGV. This CDR3 spans 16 amino acids. J was trimmed by 7 bases and V by 5 bases; bases with no gene match: 13. CDR3 protein: CASSPAGRGSGNEQFF. CDR3 bases: TGTGCCAGCAGCCCCGCCGGGAGGGGTTCTGGGAATGAGCAGTTCTTC.

In this sample, this clonotype turned up many times. The chain carries TRBV5-1 and TRBJ2-2; 7 nucleotides align to TRBD2. The V and J ends lost 0 bases and 4 bases, in that order; junction bases with no gene match: 12. This CDR3 spans 18 amino acids. CDR1 is SGHRS, CDR2 YFSETQ, per germline. CDR3 bases: TGCGCCAGCAGCTTGGCGGTCCCTAGCGGAAGCTCCACCGGGGAGCTGTTTTTT. Translated: CASSLAVPSGSSTGELFF.

This clonotype was counted many times. The chain employs TRBV2 and TRBJ2-2, with TRBD1 identical over 7 bases. The CDR3 spans 16 residues. The ends lost 5 bases at V and 3 bases at J; junction bases unmatched: 9. Germline CDR1 SNHLY, CDR2 FYNNEI. CDR3 bases: TGTGCCAGCAGTCCTAGCCGGGACAGATACACCGGGGAGCTGTTTTTT. Protein sequence: CASSPSRDRYTGELFF.

Ten or more counts support this clonotype. The rearrangement joins TRBV5-1 to TRBJ2-3; unclear D gene. Germline-derived CDR1 and CDR2 are SGHRS and YFSETQ. The V gene lost 4 bases and the J gene lost 1 base, with 13 bases spanning the gap. The CDR3 runs 15 residues. CDR3 DNA: TGCGCCAGCAGCGGGCCGTCGACGGGCACAGATACGCAGTATTTT. Translation gives CASSGPSTGTDTQYF. Complete variable domain (other parts from reference TRBV5-1 and TRBJ2-3): KAGVTQTPRYLIKTRGQQVTLSCSPISGHRSVSWYQQTPGQGLQFLFEYFSETQRNKGNFPGRFSGRQFSNSRSEMNVSTLELGDSALYLCASSGPSTGTDTQYFGPGTRLTVL.

This clonotype was seen ten or more times. The gene calls are TRBV27 and TRBJ2-1; unclear D gene. This CDR3 has 15 residues. Germline loops: CDR1 MNHEY, CDR2 SMNVEV (reference sequence). V lost 5 bases, J lost 5 bases, and 16 bases lay in between. The CDR3 coding sequence is TGTGCCAGCAGTCCGAACTCTTTGGGTGACAATGAGCAGTTCTTC. It is translated as CASSPNSLGDNEQFF.

This clonotype was seen ten or more times. The rearrangement uses TRBV5-1 and TRBJ2-3, with TRBD2 matching over 10 bases. This CDR3 has 15 residues. Losses at the gene ends were 4 bases for V and 5 bases for J; bases not matched to a gene: 7. CDR1 is SGHRS and CDR2 is YFSETQ in the germline V gene. CDR3: CASSTGTSDGDTQYF. The CDR3 DNA is TGCGCCAGCAGCACCGGGACTAGCGATGGAGATACGCAGTATTTT.

This clonotype was detected a few times. Given a much more abundant clone one base away, this may be a read error. The rearrangement uses TRBV6-2 or TRBV6-3 and TRBJ2-2; D is undetermined. The CDR3 covers 15 residues. CDR1 and CDR2 (germline): MNHEY, SVGEGT. V lost 8 bases, J lost 7 bases, and 20 bases lay in between. CDR3 residues: CASRTVTAYSGELFF. CDR3 sequence (DNA): TGTGCCAGCCGGACGGTGACCGCTTACAGCGGGGAGCTGTTTTTT.

This clonotype was seen at least ten times. The V gene is TRBV6-6, the J gene TRBJ1-5, with D possibly being TRBD1 (5 bases). Germline CDR1 MNHNY, CDR2 SVGAGI (reference sequence). V lost 4 bases and J 7 bases, leaving 11 bases between the germline ends. CDR3 length: 13 amino acids. CDR3 region: CASSSGTWQPQHF. CDR3 sequence (DNA): TGTGCCAGCAGTTCCGGGACCTGGCAGCCCCAGCATTTT.